This entry lists 14 T cell receptor beta chains sequenced from one sample in a study of technical replicates of blood from a handful of donors. Repertoires were generated with immunoSEQ multiplex PCR, while TCRdb's copy carries only in-frame clones and drops some. The data hold about 59,000 clones, with about 94% observed a single time. The sequencing input was PBMCs. These receptors originate from a human donor in good health. Some clones in this sample may be carry-over from other donors' samples.

V and J are TRBV6-5 and TRBJ2-1; 8 bases are a match to TRBD2. Germline V gives CDR1 MNHEY, CDR2 SVGAGI. The junction had 11 bases not matched to a gene; V was cut back by 6 bases and J by 7 bases. The CDR3 has 15 amino acids. Here the CDR3 reads CASRLQRGPWNEQFF. In DNA form, the CDR3 reads TGTGCCAGCAGACTCCAGCGGGGGCCATGGAATGAGCAGTTCTTC.

The chain recombines TRBV9 with TRBJ1-6; TRBD1 agrees at 9 bases. V shed 3 bases and J 8 bases; nucleotides not matched to a gene: 9. The germline gives CDR1 SGDLS, CDR2 YYNGEE. This CDR3 has 16 amino acids. For the CDR3, the DNA is TGTGCCAGCAGCGCGGACCCGACAGGGGGGTATTCACCCCTCCACTTT. Amino acid sequence: CASSADPTGGYSPLHF.

The chain carries TRBV13 and TRBJ1-3, with 7 bases fitting TRBD1. Per the germline V gene, CDR1 is PRHDT and CDR2 is FYEKMQ (reference sequence). The V and J ends lost 6 bases and 4 bases, in that order; junction bases with no gene match: 6. This CDR3 contains 14 residues. DNA for the CDR3: TGTGCCAGCAGTGCTAGGGGGCGCGGAAACACCATATATTTT. It codes for CASSARGRGNTIYF.

The chain couples TRBV5-1 to TRBJ2-2, with D possibly being TRBD1 (6 bases). The V and J ends lost 4 bases and 1 base respectively, with 17 bases between them. CDR1 is SGHRS and CDR2 is YFSETQ in the germline V gene. The CDR3 consists of 17 residues. CDR3 sequence reads: CASSVSGTPKNTGELFF. The CDR3 DNA is TGCGCCAGCAGCGTATCCGGGACACCCAAGAACACCGGGGAGCTGTTTTTT.

The chain recombines TRBV7-6 with TRBJ2-1; 9 nucleotides line up with TRBD2. The CDR3 length is 16 residues. Germline V gives CDR1 SGHVS, CDR2 FNYEAQ. V shed 1 base, J shed 6 bases, and the junction held 7 bases outside the gene matches. The CDR3 loop reads CASSLGVAGVGNEQFF. CDR3 nucleotide sequence: TGTGCCAGCAGCTTAGGTGTAGCGGGAGTCGGCAATGAGCAGTTCTTC. Drawing the rest from reference TRBV7-6 and TRBJ2-1, the complete variable domain is GAGVSQSPRYKVTKRGQDVALRCDPISGHVSLYWYRQALGQGPEFLTYFNYEAQQDKSGLPNDRFSAERPEGSISTLTIQRTEQRDSAMYRCASSLGVAGVGNEQFFGPGTRLTVL.

The CDR3 loop is CASSEPEGTGLYGYTF. The DNA for the CDR3 is TGTGCCAGCAGTGAACCAGAAGGGACAGGGCTCTATGGCTACACCTTC. The gene calls are TRBV25-1 and TRBJ1-2; 9 nucleotides agree with TRBD1. Germline V CDR1 and CDR2: MGHDK, SYGVNS. The CDR3 runs to 16 residues. V lost 2 bases to trimming and J lost 4 bases; unmatched junction nucleotides: 8.

The chain recombines TRBV4-1 with TRBJ2-1; 13 bases agree with TRBD2. V trimming: 4 bases; J trimming: 6 bases; junction bases outside the gene matches: 6. Germline lookup yields CDR1 MGHRA and CDR2 YSYEKL. The CDR3 has 16 amino acids. The CDR3 DNA is TGCGCCAGCAGCCGGACTAGCGGGGGATTGGGCAATGAGCAGTTCTTC. The encoded protein is CASSRTSGGLGNEQFF.

The chain has TRBV25-1 and TRBJ2-1; 7 bases align to TRBD1. Losses at the gene ends were 3 bases for V and 7 bases for J; bases not matched to a gene: 0. From germline, CDR1 is MGHDK and CDR2 SYGVNS. The length of the CDR3 is 12 residues. This chain's CDR3 is CASSDRGNEQFF. The CDR3 nucleotides are TGTGCCAGCAGTGACAGGGGGAATGAGCAGTTCTTC.

This clone was detected only once. V and J are TRBV5-8 and TRBJ1-2, with 10 bases that match TRBD1. This CDR3 has 15 residues. Germline V gene data show CDR1 as SGHTS and CDR2 as YDEGEE. Trimming at V came to 4 bases and at J to 4 bases, leaving 7 bases not matched to a gene. The CDR3 spells CASSLEGQGSYGYTF. The CDR3 coding sequence is TGTGCCAGCAGCCTTGAGGGACAGGGGAGCTATGGCTACACCTTC.

This sequence joins TRBV4-2 and TRBJ1-2; 8 positions match TRBD1. CDR3 length equals 15 residues. CDR1 and CDR2 from the germline V gene are LGHNA and YNFKEQ. With V trimmed by 2 bases and J by 0 bases, 2 bases remained unmatched. This CDR3 is CASSQRTGSNYGYTF. CDR3 nucleotide sequence: TGTGCCAGCAGCCAAAGGACAGGGTCTAACTATGGCTACACCTTC.

This clone showed up just a few times. The rearrangement links TRBV19 to TRBJ2-2, with 13 bases identical to TRBD2. This CDR3 is 15 amino acids long. Germline CDR1 is LNHDA and CDR2 is SQIVND (reference sequence). V shed 8 bases, J shed 7 bases, and the junction held 7 bases outside the gene matches. CDR3 amino acids: CASGWTSGSIGELFF. CDR3 in DNA: TGTGCCAGTGGATGGACTAGCGGGAGTATCGGGGAGCTGTTTTTT.

This sequence joins TRBV11-2 and TRBJ2-3, with D possibly matching TRBD1 (5 bases). This CDR3 has 12 residues. From germline, CDR1 is SGHAT and CDR2 FQNNGV. V was clipped by 4 bases and J by 7 bases, with 9 bases between them. The chain's CDR3 is CASSSNRYTQYF. The CDR3 DNA follows: TGTGCCAGCAGCTCTAACAGGTATACGCAGTATTTT.

The chain combines TRBV7-9 with TRBJ1-2, with D unclear. Germline V gene lookup returns CDR1 SEHNR and CDR2 FQNEAQ (reference sequence). V was trimmed by 6 bases and J by 6 bases, leaving 14 bases between them. This CDR3 spans 13 amino acids. The CDR3, as DNA: TGTGCCAGCAGTTCCCCTCGGGGTAATGGCTACACCTTC. Protein sequence: CASSSPRGNGYTF. Based on the CDR3 plus reference TRBV7-9 and TRBJ1-2, the full variable domain is DTGVSQNPRHKITKRGQNVTFRCDPISEHNRLYWYRQTLGQGPEFLTYFQNEAQLEKSRLLSDRFSAERPKGSFSTLEIQRTEQGDSAMYLCASSSPRGNGYTFGSGTRLTVV.

This chain uses TRBV10-3 with TRBJ2-7; maybe TRBD2 (6 bases). Trimming took off 3 bases at V and 4 bases at J, with 13 bases between the two ends. Germline assignment: CDR1 ENHRY and CDR2 SYGVKD. The CDR3 runs 14 residues. The CDR3 protein is CAISDSTRMYEQYF. CDR3 DNA sequence: TGTGCCATCAGTGACTCGACTAGGATGTACGAGCAGTACTTC.